Listed below are T cell receptor beta chains from one sample, sequenced in a study of T cells in Graves' hyperthyroidism and ophthalmopathy. A single record per CDR3 protein comes from TCRdb applying MiXCR to the multiplex PCR reads. The sample shows some 580,000 distinct CDR3 sequences, roughly 16% of them seen only once. The sequencing sample was made of blood. These receptors were collected from a woman in her thirties or forties with Graves' ophthalmopathy. CDR3s include the opening cysteine and the closing phenylalanine or tryptophan. D genes are given only for firm matches. Only part of the rows carry a size: once, few, many, or a class if the clone is expanded.

J | V | D | size | CDR3 | DNA
TRBJ2-3 | TRBV20-1 | TRBD1 | NA | CSAPSQGQGTDTQYF | TGCAGTGCCCCTTCCCAGGGACAGGGCACAGATACGCAGTATTTT
TRBJ2-5 | TRBV7-2 | TRBD2 | many | CASSFDSGGAQYF | TGTGCCAGCAGCTTTGATAGCGGGGGGGCCCAGTACTTC
TRBJ2-1 | TRBV3-1 | NA | many | CASSQIQDRGLYNEQFF | TGTGCCAGCAGCCAAATTCAGGACCGAGGGTTGTACAATGAGCAGTTCTTC
TRBJ1-4 | TRBV6-2/TRBV6-3 | NA | NA | CASSWGRGATNEKLFF | TGTGCCAGCAGTTGGGGACGGGGCGCAACTAATGAAAAACTGTTTTTT
TRBJ1-3 | TRBV6-1 | NA | NA | CASQGTRPQDTIYF | TGTGCCTCCCAGGGAACGAGACCGCAGGACACCATATATTTT
TRBJ2-3 | TRBV5-1 | NA | many | CASSTAPSGGTDTQYF | TGCGCCAGCAGCACTGCGCCGTCTGGAGGCACAGATACGCAGTATTTT
TRBJ2-4 | TRBV28 | NA | many | CASSLGAQRNIQYF | TGTGCCAGCAGCTTAGGAGCCCAACGGAACATTCAGTACTTC
TRBJ1-2 | TRBV30 | NA | NA | CAWGTITNYGYTF | TGTGCCTGGGGGACTATCACTAACTATGGCTACACCTTC
TRBJ2-2 | TRBV28 | TRBD1 | few | CASSPWTGGTGELFF | TGTGCCAGCAGTCCCTGGACAGGGGGCACCGGGGAGCTGTTTTTT
TRBJ2-4 | TRBV2 | NA | NA | CASSPRMVAKNIQYF | TGTGCCAGCAGTCCTCGGATGGTAGCCAAAAACATTCAGTACTTC
TRBJ2-2 | TRBV20-1 | NA | NA | CSAFQPGPDTGELFF | TGCAGTGCTTTCCAGCCGGGGCCGGATACCGGGGAGCTGTTTTTT
TRBJ2-3 | TRBV7-2 | NA | NA | CASSQSTVDTQYF | TGTGCCAGCAGCCAATCAACCGTGGATACGCAGTATTTT
TRBJ2-4 | TRBV6-5 | NA | many | CASRRGLGAEIQYF | TGTGCCAGCAGAAGAGGTTTGGGGGCCGAGATTCAGTACTTC
TRBJ2-1 | TRBV6-1 | TRBD2 | NA | CASSELAGGRVEQFF | TGTGCCAGCAGTGAGCTAGCGGGGGGGCGGGTTGAGCAGTTCTTC
TRBJ1-6 | TRBV28 | TRBD1 | many | CASSLQPGGLNSPLHF | TGTGCCAGCAGTTTACAACCAGGGGGCCTCAATTCACCCCTCCACTTT
TRBJ1-5 | TRBV19 | NA | many | CASSIRDSNQPQHF | TGTGCCAGCAGCATCCGGGATAGCAATCAGCCCCAGCATTTT
TRBJ2-7 | TRBV18 | NA | few | CASSPPNPSYEQYF | TGTGCCAGCTCACCACCGAACCCCTCCTACGAGCAGTACTTC
TRBJ2-5 | TRBV28 | NA | many | CASSLRWETQYF | TGTGCCAGCAGTTTACGGTGGGAGACCCAGTACTTC
TRBJ2-1 | TRBV11-3 | NA | few | CASSLDRLSEQFF | TGTGCCAGCAGCTTAGATCGTTTATCTGAGCAGTTCTTC
TRBJ2-1 | TRBV30 | NA | many | CAWSPMGLVFNEQFF | TGTGCCTGGAGCCCCATGGGGCTGGTGTTTAATGAGCAGTTCTTC
TRBJ1-1 | TRBV7-3 | TRBD1 | many | CASSQTGATEAFF | TGTGCCAGCAGCCAGACAGGGGCCACTGAAGCTTTCTTT
TRBJ1-2 | TRBV6-1 | NA | many | CASSERAPYGYTF | TGTGCCAGCAGTGAAAGGGCCCCATATGGCTACACCTTC
TRBJ2-1 | TRBV28 | TRBD2 | many | CASSRGTSHNEQFF | TGTGCCAGCAGTAGGGGGACTAGTCACAATGAGCAGTTCTTC
TRBJ1-1 | TRBV11-2 | NA | NA | CASSPPGQGPNTEAFF | TGTGCCAGCAGCCCCCCGGGGCAGGGCCCGAACACTGAAGCTTTCTTT
TRBJ2-3 | TRBV6-4 | NA | many | CASSDSGGSADTQYF | TGTGCCAGCAGTGACTCGGGGGGTTCCGCAGATACGCAGTATTTT
TRBJ1-5 | TRBV12-3/TRBV12-4 | TRBD1 | few | CASSRTGGGQPQHF | TGTGCCAGCAGTAGGACAGGGGGGGGTCAGCCCCAGCATTTT
TRBJ2-3 | TRBV28 | TRBD2 | many | CASSLWDLAGGGTDTQYF | TGTGCCAGCAGTTTATGGGATCTAGCGGGAGGAGGCACAGATACGCAGTATTTT
TRBJ1-5 | TRBV28 | NA | few | CASASWGFSNQPQHF | TGTGCCAGCGCTTCTTGGGGTTTTAGCAATCAGCCCCAGCATTTT
TRBJ2-7 | TRBV6-1 | NA | few | CAVADYEQYF | TGTGCCGTTGCGGATTACGAGCAGTACTTC
TRBJ2-3 | TRBV7-2 | NA | many | CASSLSASTDTQYF | TGTGCCAGCAGCTTATCGGCTAGCACAGATACGCAGTATTTT
TRBJ2-7 | TRBV30 | TRBD1 | many | CAWSDRVWGEQYF | TGTGCCTGGAGCGACAGGGTTTGGGGCGAGCAGTACTTC
TRBJ2-2 | TRBV2 | NA | many | CASGTRMNTGELFF | TGTGCCAGCGGGACCCGAATGAACACCGGGGAGCTGTTTTTT
TRBJ2-7 | TRBV7-9 | TRBD2 | few | CASSLVTSGSYEQYF | TGTGCCAGCAGCTTAGTTACTAGCGGGAGCTACGAGCAGTACTTC
TRBJ2-3 | TRBV11-1 | TRBD1 | NA | CASSSWTGGFADTQCF | TGTGCCAGCAGCTCCTGGACAGGGGGCTTCGCAGATACGCAGTGTTTT
TRBJ1-3 | TRBV2 | TRBD1 | many | CASSEGRGQTIYF | TGTGCCAGCAGTGAAGGCAGGGGGCAGACCATATATTTT
TRBJ1-6 | TRBV6-1 | NA | few | CASSLIPGLGGSPLHF | TGTGCCAGCAGTTTAATCCCGGGACTGGGGGGTTCACCCCTCCACTTT
TRBJ2-3 | TRBV19 | TRBD2 | few | CASSRRREGGADTQYF | TGTGCCAGTAGTCGGCGCCGGGAGGGGGGCGCAGATACGCAGTATTTT
TRBJ2-2 | TRBV2 | TRBD2 | many | CASSSGLAGRTGELFF | TGTGCCAGCAGTTCCGGACTAGCGGGAAGGACCGGGGAGCTGTTTTTT
TRBJ2-7 | TRBV3-1 | NA | many | CASSQDWSYEQYF | TGTGCCAGCAGCCAAGATTGGTCCTACGAGCAGTACTTC
TRBJ2-6 | TRBV2 | NA | few | CASSVRTGANVLTF | TGTGCCAGCAGTGTACGGACTGGGGCCAACGTCCTGACTTTC
TRBJ1-2 | TRBV7-9 | TRBD1 | few | CASSPVGTANYGYTF | TGTGCCAGCAGCCCCGTAGGGACAGCTAACTATGGCTACACCTTC
TRBJ2-3 | TRBV6-1 | TRBD1 | many | CASSGRGRTTDTQYF | TGTGCCAGCAGTGGTAGGGGGCGAACCACAGATACGCAGTATTTT
TRBJ1-4 | TRBV4-1 | TRBD1 | NA | CASSQDFGTGNEKLFF | TGCGCCAGCAGCCAAGATTTCGGGACAGGGAATGAAAAACTGTTTTTT
TRBJ2-7 | TRBV20-1 | NA | many | CSASAGTYEQYF | TGCAGTGCTAGTGCCGGGACCTACGAGCAGTACTTC
TRBJ2-7 | TRBV7-9 | TRBD1 | many | CASSIQGGSYEQYF | TGTGCCAGCAGCATACAGGGGGGCTCCTACGAGCAGTACTTC
TRBJ2-4 | TRBV6-1 | NA | NA | CASRPPGRAKNIQYF | TGTGCCAGCAGGCCCCCGGGTAGGGCCAAAAACATTCAGTACTTC
TRBJ2-5 | TRBV10-2 | TRBD1 | few | CASRANRGRETQYF | TGCGCCAGCAGAGCTAACAGGGGGCGAGAGACCCAGTACTTC
TRBJ2-1 | TRBV18 | NA | many | CASYKSGSSYNEQFF | TGTGCCAGCTATAAATCCGGGAGCTCCTACAATGAGCAGTTCTTC
TRBJ2-5 | TRBV27 | TRBD1 | few | CASRGTGVGQETQYF | TGTGCCAGCAGGGGGACAGGGGTGGGCCAAGAGACCCAGTACTTC
TRBJ2-7 | TRBV28 | TRBD1 | many | CASSSEGTAEQYF | TGTGCCAGCAGTTCTGAAGGGACAGCCGAGCAGTACTTC
TRBJ1-1 | TRBV3-1 | NA | NA | CASSQEGGAAEAFF | TGTGCCAGCAGCCAAGAGGGGGGGGCTGCCGAAGCTTTCTTT
TRBJ2-1 | TRBV28 | NA | many | CASSYSPGTLNNEQFF | TGTGCCAGCAGTTATTCCCCAGGGACACTGAACAATGAGCAGTTCTTC
TRBJ2-7 | TRBV28 | TRBD2 | many | CASSDGGLAATYEQYF | TGTGCCAGCAGTGACGGGGGGTTGGCGGCTACCTACGAGCAGTACTTC
TRBJ2-7 | TRBV24-1 | NA | many | CATSDFYGYEQYF | TGTGCCACCAGTGATTTTTACGGCTACGAGCAGTACTTC
TRBJ2-7 | TRBV5-1 | TRBD2 | NA | CASSSGGSGTTYEQYF | TGCGCCAGCAGCTCGGGGGGTAGCGGGACCACCTACGAGCAGTACTTC
TRBJ2-3 | TRBV20-1 | NA | many | CSARDWSTDTQYF | TGCAGTGCTAGAGATTGGAGCACAGATACGCAGTATTTT
TRBJ2-5 | TRBV20-1 | NA | NA | CSARFVDSETQYF | TGCAGTGCTAGGTTTGTGGACTCAGAGACCCAGTACTTC
TRBJ2-1 | TRBV3-1 | NA | NA | CASSHRGSVGNEQFF | TGTGCCAGCAGCCATCGGGGCTCGGTTGGGAATGAGCAGTTCTTC
TRBJ1-3 | TRBV12-3/TRBV12-4 | TRBD1 | few | CASSPQTGVSGNTIYF | TGTGCCAGCAGTCCACAGACAGGGGTTAGTGGAAACACCATATATTTT